Only one count was recorded for the clone carrying this T cell receptor (beta chain). The CDR3 is made up of 15 amino acids. J was trimmed by 9 bases and V by 6 bases; bases with no gene match: 8. Germline lookup yields CDR1 MNHEY and CDR2 SVGAGI. This sample was included in a study of blood T cell repertoires in COVID-19. Some clones are missing from TCRdb's copy, which holds only in-frame ones; the method was immunoSEQ multiplex PCR. Among around 230,000 clones, approximately 78% were seen once, and the ten largest hold roughly 12%. The source is a woman aged 55-75 years with active or convalescent COVID-19. Material: peripheral blood. The rearrangement uses TRBV6-5 and TRBJ2-2; 12 bases fit TRBD1. This chain's CDR3 is CASRGTGGEGRELFF. The CDR3 DNA reads TGTGCCAGCAGAGGGACAGGGGGCGAAGGCCGGGAGCTGTTTTTT.